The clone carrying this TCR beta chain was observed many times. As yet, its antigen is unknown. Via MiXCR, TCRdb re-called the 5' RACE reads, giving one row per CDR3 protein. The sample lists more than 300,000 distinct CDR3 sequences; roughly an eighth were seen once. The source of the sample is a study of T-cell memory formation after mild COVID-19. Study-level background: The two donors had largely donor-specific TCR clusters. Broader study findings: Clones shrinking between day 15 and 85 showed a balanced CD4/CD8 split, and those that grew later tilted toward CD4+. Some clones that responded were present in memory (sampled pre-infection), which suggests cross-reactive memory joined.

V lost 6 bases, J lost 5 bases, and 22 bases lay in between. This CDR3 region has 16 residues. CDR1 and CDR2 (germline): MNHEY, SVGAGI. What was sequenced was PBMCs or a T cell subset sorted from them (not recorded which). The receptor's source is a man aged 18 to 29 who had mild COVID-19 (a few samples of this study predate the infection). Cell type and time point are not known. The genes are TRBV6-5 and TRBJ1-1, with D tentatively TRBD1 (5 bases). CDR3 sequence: CASSQGMRRGATEAFF. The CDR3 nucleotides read TGTGCCAGCAGCCAGGGTATGAGGCGGGGCGCGACTGAAGCTTTCTTT.